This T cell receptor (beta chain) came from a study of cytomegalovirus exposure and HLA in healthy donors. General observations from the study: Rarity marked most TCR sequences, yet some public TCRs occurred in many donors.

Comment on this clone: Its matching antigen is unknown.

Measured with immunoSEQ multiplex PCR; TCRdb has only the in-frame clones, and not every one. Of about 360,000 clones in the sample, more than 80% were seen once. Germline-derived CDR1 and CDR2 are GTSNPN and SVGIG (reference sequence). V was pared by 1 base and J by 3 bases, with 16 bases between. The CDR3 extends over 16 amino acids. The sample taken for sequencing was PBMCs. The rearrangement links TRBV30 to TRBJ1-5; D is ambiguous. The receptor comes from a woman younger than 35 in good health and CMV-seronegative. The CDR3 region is CAWSALGGGTNQPQHF. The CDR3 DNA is TGTGCCTGGAGTGCCCTGGGCGGAGGAACCAATCAGCCCCAGCATTTT.